A single sample gave rise to the 20 T cell receptor beta chains below, sequenced in a study of OX40 agonist ivuxolimab in advanced cancers. TCRdb's copy holds only in-frame clones and misses some; the assay was immunoSEQ multiplex PCR. This table has 61,000 or so clones, around 83% appearing once. The specimen was CD4+ or CD8+ T cells sorted from blood, collected in a trial of the OX40 agonist ivuxolimab. The receptors shown here come from an adult with an advanced solid tumor such as melanoma, head and neck, liver or kidney cancer.

This clone has only a few counts. The V and J genes are TRBV5-1 and TRBJ1-2; D may be TRBD1 (5 bases). The CDR3 loop spans 12 amino acids. V was pared by 5 bases and J by 13 bases, with 18 bases between. CDR1 and CDR2 (germline): SGHRS, YFSETQ. CDR3 DNA: TGCGCCAGCAGGGATACCGAGGGGACCGCCACCTTC. Translating it yields CASRDTEGTATF.

In its sample, this clone was seen once. The chain links TRBV11-2 to TRBJ2-5; D gene ambiguous. Looked up from germline, CDR1 is SGHAT and CDR2 is FQNNGV. The CDR3 has 12 residues. V gave up 5 bases and J gave up 4 bases, with 8 bases separating them. The CDR3 here is CASSRGLETQYF. For the CDR3, the DNA is TGTGCCAGCAGCCGTGGTCTAGAGACCCAGTACTTC. Together with reference TRBV11-2 and TRBJ2-5, the CDR3 gives the full variable domain: EAGVAQSPRYKIIEKRQSVAFWCNPISGHATLYWYQQILGQGPKLLIQFQNNGVVDDSQLPKDRFSAERLKGVDSTLKIQPAKLEDSAVYLCASSRGLETQYFGPGTRLLVL.

This chain joins TRBV7-2 and TRBJ1-4, with a possible D match to TRBD1 (5 bases). This CDR3 spans 14 amino acids. CDR1 and CDR2 from the germline V gene are SGHTA and FQGNSA. V shed 2 bases and J shed 2 bases, with 6 bases lying between them. The CDR3 coding sequence is TGTGCCAGCAGCTTAAGACAGACTAATGAAAAACTGTTTTTT. Residues: CASSLRQTNEKLFF. The full variable domain, in which reference TRBV7-2 and TRBJ1-4 provide the parts outside the CDR3, is GAGVSQSPSNKVTEKGKDVELRCDPISGHTALYWYRQSLGQGLEFLIYFQGNSAPDKSGLPSDRFSAERTGGSVSTLTIQRTQQEDSAVYLCASSLRQTNEKLFFGSGTQLSVL.

The chain has TRBV7-9 and TRBJ1-1, with a weak D call TRBD1 (5 bases). The ends were cut back, 1 base at V and 6 bases at J, with 12 bases in the middle. The CDR3 is made up of 14 amino acids. Germline values: CDR1 SEHNR, CDR2 FQNEAQ (reference sequence). CDR3 nucleotide sequence: TGTGCCAGCAGCTTAGGCCAGGGAGGGCCTGAAGCTTTCTTT. Its translation: CASSLGQGGPEAFF. Together with reference TRBV7-9 and TRBJ1-1, the CDR3 gives the full variable domain: DTGVSQNPRHKITKRGQNVTFRCDPISEHNRLYWYRQTLGQGPEFLTYFQNEAQLEKSRLLSDRFSAERPKGSFSTLEIQRTEQGDSAMYLCASSLGQGGPEAFFGQGTRLTVV.

The CDR3 reads CASSITGLVGEQYF. CDR3 coding DNA: TGTGCCAGTAGTATAACAGGGCTAGTTGGCGAGCAGTACTTC. This chain connects TRBV19 to TRBJ2-7, with D maybe TRBD1 (6 bases). V shed 2 bases and J shed 6 bases, with 14 bases lying between them. Germline-derived CDR1 and CDR2 are LNHDA and SQIVND (reference sequence). The CDR3 is 14 amino acids.

V is TRBV5-8 and J is TRBJ1-2; D possibly corresponds to TRBD1 (6 bases). The CDR3 consists of 13 residues. The V end was cut by 3 bases, the J end by 7 bases, with 13 bases between. Germline values: CDR1 SGHTS, CDR2 YDEGEE. The CDR3 DNA sequence: TGTGCCAGCAGCTACACAGGGCGCGGTGGCTACACCTTC. Protein sequence: CASSYTGRGGYTF. Using reference TRBV5-8 and TRBJ1-2 for the parts outside the CDR3, the full variable domain is EAGVTQSPTHLIKTRGQQATLRCSPISGHTSVYWYQQALGLGLQFLLWYDEGEERNRGNFPPRFSGRQFPNYSSELNVNALELEDSALYLCASSYTGRGGYTFGSGTRLTVV.

The V gene is TRBV7-9, the J gene TRBJ1-6; D possibly corresponds to TRBD1 (6 bases). The length of the CDR3 is 14 residues. Germline CDR1 and CDR2: SEHNR and FQNEAQ (reference sequence). V was cut by 5 bases and J by 10 bases, with 15 bases left in between. Here the CDR3 reads CASSPGGQGSPLHF. CDR3 nucleotides: TGTGCCAGCAGCCCTGGGGGGCAGGGATCACCCCTCCACTTT. Filled out from reference TRBV7-9 and TRBJ1-6, the complete variable domain reads DTGVSQNPRHKITKRGQNVTFRCDPISEHNRLYWYRQTLGQGPEFLTYFQNEAQLEKSRLLSDRFSAERPKGSFSTLEIQRTEQGDSAMYLCASSPGGQGSPLHFGNGTRLTVT.

The CDR3 nucleotides are TGTGCCTGGAGTCCCCGGGACAGAAATTCACCCCTCCACTTT. As protein: CAWSPRDRNSPLHF. The rearrangement links TRBV30 to TRBJ1-6; 7 bases line up with TRBD1. Germline CDR1 reads GTSNPN; CDR2 reads SVGIG (reference sequence). The CDR3 length is 14 residues. Trimming at V came to 2 bases and at J to 7 bases, leaving 5 bases not matched to a gene.

J is TRBJ1-5 and V is TRBV28; 7 bases align to TRBD1. J gave up 5 bases and V 2 bases, and 6 bases lay outside the gene matches. Germline CDR1 reads MDHEN; CDR2 reads SYDVKM. The CDR3 covers 15 residues. Here the CDR3 DNA reads TGTGCCAGCAGTTTACCACAGGGGCAACATCAGCCCCAGCATTTT. This sequence encodes CASSLPQGQHQPQHF.

The chain links TRBV7-8 to TRBJ2-5; 8 bases align to TRBD2. CDR3 length: 14 residues. Looked up from germline, CDR1 is SGHVS and CDR2 is FQNEAQ. Trimming at V came to 1 base and at J to 5 bases, leaving 3 bases not matched to a gene. The DNA of the CDR3 is TGTGCCAGCAGCTTAGAACTAGCGGTCGAGACCCAGTACTTC. Its protein is CASSLELAVETQYF. The whole variable domain, remainder taken from reference TRBV7-8 and TRBJ2-5, is GAGVSQSPRYKVAKRGQDVALRCDPISGHVSLFWYQQALGQGPEFLTYFQNEAQLDKSGLPSDRFFAERPEGSVSTLKIQRTQQEDSAVYLCASSLELAVETQYFGPGTRLLVL.

The chain recombines TRBV9 with TRBJ1-6; no clear D. V was clipped by 3 bases and J by 14 bases, with 12 bases between them. Germline values: CDR1 SGDLS, CDR2 YYNGEE. The CDR3 covers 12 residues. The CDR3 region has the DNA TGTGCCAGCAGCGGGGGTTCGGGGTCCCTCCACTTT. This gives the protein CASSGGSGSLHF.

V is TRBV19 and J is TRBJ2-4; TRBD1 matches at 9 bases. Germline V gives CDR1 LNHDA, CDR2 SQIVND (reference sequence). Germline trimming cut 1 base from V and 7 bases from J; bases unmatched to any gene: 5. The CDR3 sequence is 15 residues long. The CDR3 bases are TGTGCCAGTAGTATAGGAGGACAGGGGCTGAACATTCAGTACTTC. Its protein product is CASSIGGQGLNIQYF.

V usage is TRBV7-8 and J usage is TRBJ2-5; 10 bases fit TRBD1. The CDR3 totals 16 residues. Per the germline V gene, CDR1 is SGHVS and CDR2 is FQNEAQ. J lost 4 bases, V lost 5 bases, and 10 bases had no gene match. The CDR3 sequence: CASSIWTGGGVETQYF. DNA for the CDR3: TGTGCCAGCAGCATTTGGACAGGGGGAGGGGTAGAGACCCAGTACTTC.

The chain carries TRBV28 and TRBJ2-7; D remains unclear. Between the trimmed V and J ends, which lost 2 bases and 4 bases, there was a span of 6 bases. Per germline, CDR1 MDHEN and CDR2 SYDVKM. CDR3 length: 12 residues. The CDR3 DNA is TGTGCCAGCAGTTTACTCGTATACGAGCAGTACTTC. Its protein is CASSLLVYEQYF.

The CDR3 sequence: CASSPSDRGLRILGTQYF. CDR3 nucleotide sequence: TGTGCCAGCTCACCATCCGACAGGGGCCTTAGGATATTGGGGACCCAGTACTTC. The chain couples TRBV18 to TRBJ2-5, with 8 bases aligning to TRBD1. From germline, CDR1 is KGHSH and CDR2 LQKENI. The CDR3 is 18 residues long. V dropped 2 bases and J dropped 7; count of bases not matched to a gene: 18.

This chain links TRBV5-1 with TRBJ2-3; D assignment may be TRBD1 or TRBD2 (6 bases each). V was trimmed by 2 bases and J by 4 bases, leaving 17 bases between them. Germline CDR1 and CDR2: SGHRS and YFSETQ. This CDR3 comprises 16 residues. The CDR3 DNA reads as TGCGCCAGCAGCTTTCGTGGGGGGCTATTATCAGATACGCAGTATTTT. Residues: CASSFRGGLLSDTQYF.

This clone was seen only once. The chain joins TRBV6-5 to TRBJ1-2; 10 bases are a match to TRBD1. The CDR3 spans 15 residues. The junction had 4 bases not matched to a gene; V was cut back by 2 bases and J by 4 bases. Germline lookup yields CDR1 MNHEY and CDR2 SVGAGI. The CDR3 DNA reads TGTGCCAGCAGTTACGCGGGACAGGGGTCCTATGGCTACACCTTC. It codes for CASSYAGQGSYGYTF.

This chain connects TRBV2 to TRBJ1-5; D perhaps matches TRBD1 (6 bases). Trimming pared 6 bases from V and 4 bases from J, leaving 10 bases between. Germline V CDR1 and CDR2: SNHLY, FYNNEI. The CDR3 spans 13 residues. The CDR3 loop is CASSRTANQPQHF. DNA for the CDR3: TGTGCCAGCAGCCGGACAGCAAATCAGCCCCAGCATTTT. Together with reference TRBV2 and TRBJ1-5, the CDR3 gives the full variable domain: EPEVTQTPSHQVTQMGQEVILRCVPISNHLYFYWYRQILGQKVEFLVSFYNNEISEKSEIFDDQFSVERPDGSNFTLKIRSTKLEDSAMYFCASSRTANQPQHFGDGTRLSIL.

The table lists this clone with a count of one. The chain has TRBV11-2 and TRBJ1-1; D is undetermined. V lost 5 bases and J lost 4, with 14 bases in between. The CDR3 is made up of 14 amino acids. The germline CDR1 and CDR2 sequences are SGHAT and FQNNGV. The CDR3 here is CASSPGSGGTEAFF. CDR3 DNA: TGTGCCAGCAGCCCTGGTTCCGGAGGCACTGAAGCTTTCTTT.

The chain carries TRBV27 and TRBJ2-7; either TRBD1 or TRBD2 may supply D (5 bases each). V dropped 6 bases and J dropped 3 bases, with 9 bases sitting between them. The CDR3 runs to 12 residues. Per the germline V gene, CDR1 is MNHEY and CDR2 is SMNVEV (reference sequence). The CDR3 loop is CASRGPGYEQYF. The CDR3 nucleotides are TGTGCCAGCAGGGGACCCGGCTACGAGCAGTACTTC.